These 19 T cell receptor beta chains were sequenced from one sample in a study of shared clonotypes between healthy human individuals. Produced via immunoSEQ multiplex PCR; TCRdb's table is partial and in-frame only. The data show over 2 million clones, 85% to 95% seen once. The source material was naive CD4+ T cells from PBMCs. As to subset: CD45RA+ positively selected. Source of these receptors: a man aged 18 to 30 in good health. Some clones in this sample may be carry-over from other donors' samples.

V gene TRBV7-9 combines with J gene TRBJ2-3; D not certain. This CDR3 is 14 amino acids long. The V gene lost 3 bases and the J gene lost 2 bases, with 9 bases spanning the gap. Germline V lookup: CDR1 SEHNR, CDR2 FQNEAQ (reference sequence). The chain's CDR3 is CASSFDRPTDTQYF. The CDR3, as DNA: TGTGCCAGCAGCTTCGACCGACCCACAGATACGCAGTATTTT.

This clone appeared once. This chain links TRBV6-1 with TRBJ1-2, with a tentative D call TRBD1 (6 bases). The CDR3 is 14 residues long. V lost 10 bases and J lost 4, with 19 bases in between. Per germline, CDR1 MNHNS and CDR2 SASEGT. CDR3 amino acids: CATYASGGLYGYTF. In nucleotides, the CDR3 is TGTGCCACCTACGCCTCGGGGGGCCTCTATGGCTACACCTTC.

The chain uses TRBV9 and TRBJ2-2, with D perhaps matching TRBD2 (5 bases). From germline, CDR1 is SGDLS and CDR2 YYNGEE. The ends were cut back, 0 bases at V and 6 bases at J, with 12 bases in the middle. This CDR3 comprises 15 residues. CDR3 nucleotide sequence: TGTGCCAGCAGCGTAGGGGTTAGCGTCGCCGGGGAGCTGTTTTTT. Encoded protein: CASSVGVSVAGELFF.

The gene calls are TRBV28 and TRBJ2-7; no clear D. The CDR3 covers 15 residues. V shed 6 bases and J shed 2 bases, with 17 bases lying between them. Looked up from germline, CDR1 is MDHEN and CDR2 is SYDVKM. In DNA form, the CDR3 reads TGTGCCAGCAGCCCTCTTGGATCACACGCCTACGAGCAGTACTTC. It codes for CASSPLGSHAYEQYF.

The CDR3 DNA is TGTGCCTGGACCTCACGGTCGGGACAGGGGGCGAAATCTTTCTTT. The encoded protein is CAWTSRSGQGAKSFF. This chain connects TRBV30 to TRBJ1-1, with TRBD1 matching 12 bases. Germline V gives CDR1 GTSNPN, CDR2 SVGIG (reference sequence). CDR3 length: 15 residues. J lost 12 bases, V lost 4 bases, and 15 bases had no gene match.

This chain links TRBV28 with TRBJ1-2; TRBD1 matches at 9 bases. This CDR3 comprises 20 residues. Germline V gene lookup returns CDR1 MDHEN and CDR2 SYDVKM. V shed 2 bases and J 3 bases; nucleotides not matched to a gene: 19. CDR3 sequence: CASSLLLKSLAGQGDYGYTF. The CDR3 DNA reads as TGTGCCAGCAGTTTACTGTTGAAAAGTTTAGCGGGACAGGGTGACTATGGCTACACCTTC.

The chain uses TRBV7-3 and TRBJ2-1, with D tentatively TRBD2 (5 bases). V was shortened by 0 bases and J by 6 bases, with 18 bases between the two germline ends. Germline CDR1 is SGHTA and CDR2 is FQGTGA. The CDR3 sequence is 17 residues long. The CDR3 DNA reads as TGTGCCAGCAGCTTAACGAGGGAGTCCGCCCCAGGCAATGAGCAGTTCTTC. Its translation: CASSLTRESAPGNEQFF.

This chain joins TRBV5-1 and TRBJ1-2, with D perhaps matching TRBD1 (6 bases). The germline gives CDR1 SGHRS, CDR2 YFSETQ. The CDR3 has 12 amino acids. V gave up 5 bases and J gave up 6 bases, with 11 bases separating them. CDR3 in DNA: TGCGCCAGCAGTCCAGACAGGCATGGCTACACCTTC. As protein: CASSPDRHGYTF.

Here the CDR3 reads CASSHAETQYF. In nucleotides, the CDR3 is TGTGCCAGCAGTCACGCGGAGACCCAGTACTTC. The gene calls are TRBV11-1 and TRBJ2-5, with D unresolved. There are 11 residues in the CDR3. V was cut by 6 bases and J by 5 bases, with 7 bases left in between. The germline V gene has CDR1 SGHAT and CDR2 FQDESV (reference sequence).

This chain links TRBV5-4 with TRBJ2-3; D unresolved. This CDR3 is 15 amino acids long. Germline-derived CDR1 and CDR2 are SGHNT and YYREEE (reference sequence). Deletions cut 2 bases from V and 6 bases from J, with 16 bases between. CDR3 nucleotides: TGTGCCAGCAGCTTTTTTCAGGAGAAAGAGGATACGCAGTATTTT. Translation gives CASSFFQEKEDTQYF.

The CDR3 is CASSPPAGGPDTQYF. The DNA of the CDR3 is TGTGCCAGCTCACCACCAGCGGGAGGGCCAGATACGCAGTATTTT. The chain employs TRBV18 and TRBJ2-3, with 10 positions matching TRBD2. The germline gives CDR1 KGHSH, CDR2 LQKENI. Trimming cost V 0 bases and J 4 bases; bases outside gene matches: 1. This CDR3 is 15 amino acids long.

With respect to this clone: This sample includes further DNA sequences coding for the same CDR3. The CDR3 DNA sequence: TGTGCCAGCAGCTCTACTAGCGGGTCATACAATGAGCAGTTCTTC. This codes for CASSSTSGSYNEQFF. The V and J genes are TRBV11-2 and TRBJ2-1; 9 bases are shared with TRBD2. Germline V lookup: CDR1 SGHAT, CDR2 FQNNGV. With V trimmed by 4 bases and J by 4 bases, 5 bases remained unmatched. The CDR3 runs 15 residues.

The rearrangement joins TRBV7-9 to TRBJ1-5, with no clear D. The CDR3 has 13 amino acids. V was trimmed by 5 bases and J by 5 bases, leaving 10 bases between them. Looked up from germline, CDR1 is SEHNR and CDR2 is FQNEAQ (reference sequence). CDR3 sequence (DNA): TGTGCCAGCAGCATCAACAGTCATCAGCCCCAGCATTTT. It codes for CASSINSHQPQHF.

This chain joins TRBV7-3 and TRBJ2-7; D unclear. V was trimmed by 3 bases and J by 3 bases, leaving 9 bases between them. Germline values: CDR1 SGHTA, CDR2 FQGTGA. The CDR3 runs to 13 residues. The CDR3 region is CASSLFSGYEQYF. The CDR3 DNA is TGTGCCAGCAGCTTGTTCTCAGGCTACGAGCAGTACTTC.

This clone has a single count. This chain joins TRBV7-6 and TRBJ1-3; D remains ambiguous. The CDR3 runs to 16 residues. Trimming took 4 bases from V and 0 from J, leaving 13 bases between them. CDR1 and CDR2 (germline): SGHVS, FNYEAQ. CDR3 residues: CASSWKGRNSGNTIYF. The CDR3 DNA reads TGTGCCAGCAGCTGGAAAGGACGGAACTCTGGAAACACCATATATTTT.

The chain combines TRBV18 with TRBJ2-2; TRBD1 matches at 10 bases. In germline, CDR1 is KGHSH, CDR2 LQKENI. The trim removed 3 bases at V and 4 bases at J, leaving 5 bases unmatched. The CDR3 has 16 residues. CDR3 sequence (DNA): TGTGCCAGCTCACCTTGGACAGGGGGTATCACCGGGGAGCTGTTTTTT. It specifies CASSPWTGGITGELFF.

The genes are TRBV18 and TRBJ1-2; D remains unclear. The germline V gene encodes CDR1 KGHSH and CDR2 LQKENI. V was trimmed by 1 base and J by 10 bases, leaving 16 bases between them. The CDR3 has 14 residues. CDR3 region: CASSPLTLRRDYTF. CDR3 coding DNA: TGTGCCAGCTCACCACTCACGTTGCGGAGGGACTACACCTTC. Combining the CDR3 with reference TRBV18 and TRBJ1-2 gives the whole variable domain NAGVMQNPRHLVRRRGQEARLRCSPMKGHSHVYWYRQLPEEGLKFMVYLQKENIIDESGMPKERFSAEFPKEGPSILRIQQVVRGDSAAYFCASSPLTLRRDYTFGSGTRLTVV.

The chain carries TRBV5-4 and TRBJ2-7; D unresolved. This CDR3 is built from 15 residues. Looked up from germline, CDR1 is SGHNT and CDR2 is YYREEE (reference sequence). V was pared by 1 base and J by 0 bases, with 11 bases between. CDR3 region: CASSLSGVNSYEQYF. The CDR3, as DNA: TGTGCCAGCAGCTTGTCTGGGGTAAACTCCTACGAGCAGTACTTC.

J is TRBJ2-2 and V is TRBV6-5; TRBD2 is a possible D gene (6 bases). The CDR3 has 16 amino acids. Trimming shortened V by 2 bases and J by 7 bases, and 17 bases separated the two germline ends. Germline assignment: CDR1 MNHEY and CDR2 SVGAGI. DNA of the CDR3: TGTGCCAGCAGTTACGAGCCAGGGAGGTCTGGCGGGGAGCTGTTTTTT. Translation gives CASSYEPGRSGGELFF.